The clone carrying this T cell receptor (beta chain) was counted at least ten times. Its target is not known. The sample belongs to a study of shared clonotypes between healthy human individuals. Turning to the study itself: Aged 18 to 49, the donors were two women and a few men.

The authors split each subset's genomic DNA evenly across several immunoSEQ plates. TCRdb keeps only in-frame clones here, not all; method: immunoSEQ multiplex PCR. The sample consists of roughly 110,000 clones, about 70% of them appearing once. The CDR3 totals 17 residues. V shed 4 bases and J 1 base; nucleotides not matched to a gene: 4. Germline lookup yields CDR1 MGHRA and CDR2 YSYEKL. Adult donors, all healthy and HIV-negative, had no recent acute infections or vaccinations. The study's findings and limits: Though the depth was large, rarefaction showed that sorted-subset sequencing was incomplete.

This rearrangement joins TRBV4-1 to TRBJ2-1; 13 positions match TRBD2. The sequenced material came from memory CD8+ T cells sorted from blood. Noted subset: CD45RO+ cells pooled with CCR7-negative TemRA cells. The receptor's source is a woman in her 30s in good health. CDR3: CASSPRTSGSSYNEQFF. CDR3 bases: TGCGCCAGCAGCCCACGGACTAGCGGGAGTTCCTACAATGAGCAGTTCTTC.